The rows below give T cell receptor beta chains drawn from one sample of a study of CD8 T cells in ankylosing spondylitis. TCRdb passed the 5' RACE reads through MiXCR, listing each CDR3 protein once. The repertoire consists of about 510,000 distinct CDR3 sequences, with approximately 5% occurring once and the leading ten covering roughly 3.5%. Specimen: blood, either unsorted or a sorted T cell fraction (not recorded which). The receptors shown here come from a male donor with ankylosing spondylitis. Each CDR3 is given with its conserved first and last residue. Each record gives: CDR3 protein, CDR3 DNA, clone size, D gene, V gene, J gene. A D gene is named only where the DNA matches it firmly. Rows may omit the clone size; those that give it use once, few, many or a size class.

CDR3: CASSFWEDTQYF
DNA: TGTGCCAGCAGCTTCTGGGAAGATACGCAGTATTTT
size: many
D: -
V: TRBV7-2
J: TRBJ2-3

CDR3: CASSFVTGQETQYF
DNA: TGTGCCAGCAGTTTCGTGACCGGGCAAGAGACCCAGTACTTC
size: many
D: -
V: TRBV12-3/TRBV12-4
J: TRBJ2-5

CDR3: CASSPLMGEDTQYF
DNA: TGTGCCAGCTCACCACTCATGGGGGAAGATACGCAGTATTTT
size: -
D: -
V: TRBV18
J: TRBJ2-3

CDR3: CASSFVAGGSTDTQYF
DNA: TGCGCCAGCAGCTTCGTAGCGGGAGGGAGCACAGATACGCAGTATTTT
size: many
D: TRBD2
V: TRBV5-1
J: TRBJ2-3

CDR3: CASSSPPTGAGTTGELFF
DNA: TGTGCCAGCAGCTCGCCGCCGACAGGGGCCGGGACCACCGGGGAGCTGTTTTTT
size: -
D: TRBD1
V: TRBV11-1
J: TRBJ2-2

CDR3: CASSLVSLGETQYF
DNA: TGTGCCAGCAGCTTAGTGTCGCTTGGGGAGACCCAGTACTTC
size: many
D: -
V: TRBV7-2
J: TRBJ2-5

CDR3: CSAPPGTDTQYF
DNA: TGCAGTGCTCCCCCCGGTACAGATACGCAGTATTTT
size: many
D: -
V: TRBV20-1
J: TRBJ2-3

CDR3: CASSPPGETSLQVTGELFF
DNA: TGCGCCAGCAGCCCCCCGGGGGAGACCAGCCTCCAGGTCACCGGGGAGCTGTTTTTT
size: -
D: -
V: TRBV4-1
J: TRBJ2-2

CDR3: CASSQASQGWTEAFF
DNA: TGCGCCAGCAGCCAAGCGAGTCAGGGGTGGACTGAAGCTTTCTTT
size: many
D: -
V: TRBV4-1
J: TRBJ1-1

CDR3: CASSQDAGQYF
DNA: TGTGCCAGCAGCCAAGACGCGGGCCAGTACTTC
size: -
D: -
V: TRBV3-1
J: TRBJ2-5